The 23 T cell receptor beta chains reported below all come from one sample, sequenced in a study of T cells in Graves' hyperthyroidism and ophthalmopathy. Template material for amplifying TCR beta CDR3 regions consisted of RNA transcripts. The study used the HTBI primer set for a first-round RT-PCR of the TCR CDR3. Using its own MiXCR run on the multiplex PCR reads, TCRdb lists one record per CDR3 protein. This table has around 600,000 distinct CDR3 sequences, roughly 15% appearing once. Sequenced material: blood. Source of these receptors: a woman between 45 and 65 years old with Graves' ophthalmopathy.

This clonotype was counted between two and nine times. Being one base from a much bigger clone, this may be a read error. This chain joins TRBV20-1 and TRBJ1-1; perhaps TRBD1 as D (6 bases). The germline V gene has CDR1 DFQATT and CDR2 SNEGSKA (reference sequence). The CDR3 has 14 amino acids. The CDR3 loop reads CSARDRRGNAEAFF. The DNA for the CDR3 is TGCAGTGCTAGAGATCGGAGGGGGAACGCTGAAGCTTTCTTT.

This clonotype was seen ten or more times. This chain connects TRBV7-2 to TRBJ1-1; tentatively, D is TRBD1 (6 bases). Deletions cut 0 bases from V and 7 bases from J, with 15 bases between. In germline, CDR1 is SGHTA, CDR2 FQGNSA. The CDR3 covers 15 residues. The CDR3 region has the DNA TGTGCCAGCAGCTTAGCGGGGGTCAGGGGCGGTGAAGCTTTCTTT. It encodes CASSLAGVRGGEAFF.

The table lists this clonotype with many counts. This chain links TRBV5-6 with TRBJ2-7; 13 bases line up with TRBD2. In germline, CDR1 is SGHDT, CDR2 YYEEEE. The CDR3 extends over 15 amino acids. V shed 1 base, J shed 6 bases, and the junction held 4 bases outside the gene matches. CDR3 residues: CASSLRGLAGPEQYF. CDR3 DNA sequence: TGTGCCAGCAGCTTGAGGGGACTAGCGGGACCCGAGCAGTACTTC.

This clonotype was detected ten times or more. CDR3 protein: CASSQRTSGYEQYF. The DNA for the CDR3 is TGTGCCAGCAGTCAAAGGACTAGCGGGTACGAGCAGTACTTC. This rearrangement joins TRBV28 to TRBJ2-7; TRBD2 matches 11 bases. CDR3 length: 14 residues. Unmatched junction bases numbered 4, after V lost 5 bases and J lost 4 bases. Germline assignment: CDR1 MDHEN and CDR2 SYDVKM.

The gene calls are TRBV7-3 and TRBJ2-7; no reliable D call. This CDR3 is built from 14 residues. Per the germline V gene, CDR1 is SGHTA and CDR2 is FQGTGA. Trimming stripped 2 bases from V and 4 bases from J, with 12 bases between. CDR3 nucleotide sequence: TGTGCCAGCAGCTTAGGCCCAGCAGGATACGAGCAGTACTTC. Translating gives CASSLGPAGYEQYF.

This clonotype was seen at least ten times. The chain combines TRBV2 with TRBJ2-3; D call uncertain. Germline CDR1 and CDR2: SNHLY and FYNNEI. The germline V and J ends were trimmed by 2 bases and 2 bases, with 8 bases remaining between them. CDR3 size: 14 residues. CDR3 sequence: CASSELPPTDTQYF. As DNA, the CDR3 is TGTGCCAGCAGTGAACTACCACCCACAGATACGCAGTATTTT.

There are many counts of this clonotype. The chain joins TRBV7-9 to TRBJ2-3; tentatively, D is TRBD2 (6 bases). This CDR3 has 17 amino acids. Germline V gene sequence: CDR1 SEHNR, CDR2 FQNEAQ (reference sequence). Trimming pared 3 bases from V and 1 base from J, leaving 17 bases between. CDR3 coding DNA: TGTGCCAGCAGCTTCCCCCTTCTAGCGACGGGCACAGATACGCAGTATTTT. It codes for CASSFPLLATGTDTQYF.

This clonotype was found many times. The chain links TRBV7-9 to TRBJ2-3, with 7 bases that match TRBD1. The CDR3 is 16 amino acids. Germline V CDR1 and CDR2: SEHNR, FQNEAQ (reference sequence). The V segment lost 5 bases and the J segment 2 bases; nucleotides outside the gene matches: 10. The CDR3 loop is CASSPRQGPFTDTQYF. Here the CDR3 DNA reads TGTGCCAGCAGCCCTAGACAGGGCCCCTTCACAGATACGCAGTATTTT.

This clonotype was detected many times. This chain joins TRBV7-2 and TRBJ2-7; D uncertain. Trimming stripped 5 bases from V and 4 bases from J, with 12 bases between. Germline loops: CDR1 SGHTA, CDR2 FQGNSA. The CDR3 runs to 13 residues. CDR3 nucleotide sequence: TGTGCCAGCAGCCCCGCTATACATTACGAGCAGTACTTC. This gives the protein CASSPAIHYEQYF. Supplemented by reference TRBV7-2 and TRBJ2-7, the full variable domain reads GAGVSQSPSNKVTEKGKDVELRCDPISGHTALYWYRQSLGQGLEFLIYFQGNSAPDKSGLPSDRFSAERTGGSVSTLTIQRTQQEDSAVYLCASSPAIHYEQYFGPGTRLTVT.

The genes are TRBV19 and TRBJ2-7; 8 bases align to TRBD1. Trimming removed 6 bases from V and 1 base from J; junction bases left unmatched: 5. The CDR3 loop spans 14 amino acids. CDR1 is LNHDA, CDR2 SQIVND, per germline (reference sequence). CDR3 DNA sequence: TGTGCCAGTAGAAAGACAGGGGCATCCTACGAGCAGTACTTC. This sequence encodes CASRKTGASYEQYF.

This clonotype came up many times. J is TRBJ1-1 and V is TRBV28, with TRBD1 matching over 9 bases. Trimming cost V 7 bases and J 1 base; bases outside gene matches: 7. Looked up from germline, CDR1 is MDHEN and CDR2 is SYDVKM. CDR3 length: 15 amino acids. The CDR3 nucleotides read TGTGCCAGCACCGAGACAGGGGGTAGGAACACTGAAGCTTTCTTT. Translated, it gives CASTETGGRNTEAFF.

This clonotype was observed many times. The chain carries TRBV6-2 or TRBV6-3 and TRBJ2-4; 7 nucleotides align to TRBD1. Germline CDR1 and CDR2: MNHEY and SVGEGT. The CDR3 extends over 13 amino acids. Unmatched junction bases numbered 3, after V lost 4 bases and J lost 6 bases. In DNA form, the CDR3 reads TGTGCCAGCAGTTCCGGGACAGCAAACATTCAGTACTTC. Its translation is CASSSGTANIQYF.

This clonotype was seen only once. A much more abundant neighbour one base away suggests this may be a read error. The chain links TRBV12-3 or TRBV12-4 to TRBJ1-2, with D tentatively TRBD1 (6 bases). The CDR3 sequence is 11 residues long. The CDR3 coding sequence is TGTGCCAGCGGGGGGCACTATGGCTACGCCTTC. Its translation: CASGGHYGYAF.

The chain has TRBV28 and TRBJ2-3; D gene ambiguous. Germline loops: CDR1 MDHEN, CDR2 SYDVKM. Between the trimmed V and J ends, which lost 10 bases and 0 bases, there was a span of 14 bases. This CDR3 region has 14 residues. CDR3 bases: TGTGCCACCCCAAAAGACATTAGCACAGATACGCAGTATTTT. The encoded protein is CATPKDISTDTQYF.

This clonotype showed up many times. V is TRBV11-2 and J is TRBJ2-5, with 7 bases matching TRBD2. From germline, CDR1 is SGHAT and CDR2 FQNNGV. V lost 2 bases to trimming and J lost 5 bases; unmatched junction nucleotides: 5. The CDR3 runs to 14 residues. CDR3 DNA: TGTGCCAGCAGCTTATGGGAGGGTCTGGAGACCCAGTACTTC. It specifies CASSLWEGLETQYF.

This clonotype has at least ten counts. V is TRBV30 and J is TRBJ2-5; D is uncertain. V was shortened by 6 bases and J by 1 base, with 12 bases between the two germline ends. Germline CDR1 and CDR2: GTSNPN and SVGIG (reference sequence). The CDR3 sequence is 13 residues long. The CDR3 here is CACPLGGQETQYF. CDR3 sequence (DNA): TGTGCCTGTCCCCTGGGCGGCCAAGAGACCCAGTACTTC.

This clonotype was counted at least ten times. V is TRBV11-3 and J is TRBJ1-5, with 8 bases that match TRBD1. The CDR3 is 15 amino acids. Germline V gives CDR1 SGHNT, CDR2 YENEEA. The V and J ends lost 5 bases and 7 bases, in that order; junction bases with no gene match: 10. CDR3 nucleotides: TGTGCCAGCAGCCAAGGACAGGGCCCGAACCAGCCCCAGCATTTT. It codes for CASSQGQGPNQPQHF.

The count of this clonotype is one. This chain links TRBV18 with TRBJ2-3, with D possibly being TRBD1 (6 bases). Trimming removed 4 bases at V and 6 bases at J, with 14 bases between. Per the germline V gene, CDR1 is KGHSH and CDR2 is LQKENI. The CDR3 runs 14 residues. The CDR3 loop is CASSQQHTGDTQYF. CDR3 in DNA: TGTGCCAGCTCACAGCAACATACAGGGGATACGCAGTATTTT.

V is TRBV27 and J is TRBJ2-7; 7 nucleotides match TRBD1. V trimming: 8 bases; J trimming: 2 bases; junction bases outside the gene matches: 6. Germline CDR1 is MNHEY and CDR2 is SMNVEV (reference sequence). This CDR3 contains 13 residues. In DNA, the CDR3 is TGTGCCAGCGCAGACAGGGAAACCTACGAGCAGTACTTC. This codes for CASADRETYEQYF.

This chain joins TRBV24-1 and TRBJ2-2; 8 bases line up with TRBD2. There are 15 residues in the CDR3. In germline, CDR1 is KGHDR, CDR2 SFDVKD. J gave up 4 bases and V 6 bases, and 6 bases lay outside the gene matches. As DNA, the CDR3 is TGTGCCACCAGTAGTCGGGAGGGCCGCACCGGGGAGCTGTTTTTT. Translated: CATSSREGRTGELFF.

The chain links TRBV5-1 to TRBJ2-7, with TRBD1 as a possible D gene (6 bases). The V end lost 1 base, the J end lost 1 base, and 9 bases lay between the germline ends. From germline, CDR1 is SGHRS and CDR2 YFSETQ. CDR3 length: 14 residues. CDR3 coding DNA: TGCGCCAGCAGCTTGTATCAGGGGTCCTACGAGCAGTACTTC. It specifies CASSLYQGSYEQYF.

This clonotype was detected a few times. V usage is TRBV5-4 and J usage is TRBJ1-2, with TRBD1 identical over 10 bases. After removal of 0 bases from V and 8 bases from J, the junction contained 4 bases not matched to a gene. CDR3 size: 14 residues. Germline assignment: CDR1 SGHNT and CDR2 YYREEE (reference sequence). CDR3 in amino acids: CASSLGTGGIGYTF. The CDR3 nucleotides read TGTGCCAGCAGCTTGGGGACAGGGGGTATCGGCTACACCTTC.

This clonotype has a handful of counts. This chain joins TRBV10-3 and TRBJ1-4; D gene unclear. The CDR3 has 13 residues. The germline V gene encodes CDR1 ENHRY and CDR2 SYGVKD. Trimming removed 8 bases from V and 0 bases from J, with 7 bases in between. The CDR3 loop reads CAIAAPTNEKLFF. Written as DNA, the CDR3 is TGTGCCATCGCTGCCCCAACTAATGAAAAACTGTTTTTT.